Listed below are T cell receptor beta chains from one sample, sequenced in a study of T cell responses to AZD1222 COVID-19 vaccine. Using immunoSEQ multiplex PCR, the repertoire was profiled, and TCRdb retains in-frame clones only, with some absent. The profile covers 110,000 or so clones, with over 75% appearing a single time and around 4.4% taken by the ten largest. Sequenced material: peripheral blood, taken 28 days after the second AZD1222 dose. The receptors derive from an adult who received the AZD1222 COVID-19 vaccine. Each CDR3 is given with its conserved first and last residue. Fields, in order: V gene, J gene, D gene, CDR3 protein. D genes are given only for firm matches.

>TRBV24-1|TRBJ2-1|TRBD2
CATSQPSGGSYNEQFF
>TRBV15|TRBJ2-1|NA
CATSRGTNSYNEQFF
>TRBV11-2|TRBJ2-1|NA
CASSPSYNEQFF
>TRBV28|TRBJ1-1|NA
CASSLHSLNTEAFF
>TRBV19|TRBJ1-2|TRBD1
CASTHRGQGNYGYTF
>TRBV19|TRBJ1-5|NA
CASSLAGMSNLYSNQPQHF
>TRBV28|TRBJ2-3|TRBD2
CASSGTSVSTDTQYF
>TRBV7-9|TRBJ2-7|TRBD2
CASSPGTSVYEQYF
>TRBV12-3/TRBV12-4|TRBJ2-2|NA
CASSRNRIRELFF
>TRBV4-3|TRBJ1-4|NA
CASSQDIGTSREVFF
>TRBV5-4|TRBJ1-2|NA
CASSLDRLYGYTF
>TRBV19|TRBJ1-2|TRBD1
CASSTRQGHYGYTF
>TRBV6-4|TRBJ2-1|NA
CATSAEGHVGYNEQFF
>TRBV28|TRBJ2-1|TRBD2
CASRYSGSWYNEQFF
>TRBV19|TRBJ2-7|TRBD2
CASSVTSGGFDEQYF
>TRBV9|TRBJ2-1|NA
CASSFGTLGPEQFF
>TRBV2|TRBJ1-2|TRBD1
CASSTPTGANYGYTF
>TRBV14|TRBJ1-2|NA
CASSQDYGGFYGYTF
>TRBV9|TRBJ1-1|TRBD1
CASDRQGKGAEAFF
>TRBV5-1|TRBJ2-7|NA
CASSLEQTYEQYF